This entry features one T cell receptor beta chain sequence. The antigen remains undetermined. The sample comes from a study of memory CD4+ T cells and cytomegalovirus serostatus. Study background: Of the healthy Belgian adults, several were CMV seropositive and around 22 seronegative. Study-wide results and caveats: Median bootstrapped AUC for CMV status was approximately 0.94 originally, less than 0.93 US-trained.

As handled by the study authors: Out-of-frame sequences were removed, leaving a few million distinct TCRbeta sequences. Generated by immunoSEQ multiplex PCR, the TCRdb table keeps only in-frame clones and is missing some. V, J and clone size derive from that table, while D and trimming were established from the DNA sequence. The sample yields just under 65,000 clones, approximately 71% seen once. Single viable CD3+CD4+CD8-CD45RO+ cells were sorted as the memory CD4+ T cells. Serum IgG to CMV pp150, pp28, p38 and p52 defined serostatus. This clonotype was obtained from an adult in good health and CMV-seronegative. The sequenced material came from memory CD4+ T cells from blood.

The CDR3 protein is CASNRGQMNTEAFF. The CDR3 DNA sequence: TGCGCCAGCAACCGGGGACAAATGAACACTGAAGCTTTCTTT. The chain links TRBV5-1 to TRBJ1-1, with a tentative D call TRBD1 (6 bases). V lost 6 bases to trimming and J lost 0 bases, with 12 bases between them. CDR1 and CDR2 (germline): SGHRS, YFSETQ. This CDR3 region has 14 residues. The full variable domain, completed using reference TRBV5-1 and TRBJ1-1, is KAGVTQTPRYLIKTRGQQVTLSCSPISGHRSVSWYQQTPGQGLQFLFEYFSETQRNKGNFPGRFSGRQFSNSRSEMNVSTLELGDSALYLCASNRGQMNTEAFFGQGTRLTVV.